The 31 T cell receptor beta chains given below trace back to one sample, sequenced in a study of beta chain features in type 1 diabetes. Findings of the study overall: There was a moderate but significant shortening of TCRB CDR3s in all four CD4+ subsets of Type 1 diabetes patients.

Reverse transcription of all isolated RNA meant that expressed TCRB transcripts were sequenced. The assay was immunoSEQ multiplex PCR, and TCRdb's table has in-frame clones only and misses some. This sample has some 640,000 clones, with around 15% found just once. Their target antigens are unknown. The sequenced material came from naive CD4+ T cells from blood. These receptors all stem from a man aged 18 to 30 with type 1 diabetes.

CDR3 loop: CASSYLGVGKDEQFF. The CDR3, as DNA: TGTGCCAGCAGTTACCTGGGAGTGGGTAAAGATGAGCAGTTCTTC. The rearrangement links TRBV14 to TRBJ2-1; possibly TRBD2 for D (5 bases). The CDR3 runs to 15 residues. V was trimmed by 6 bases and J by 8 bases, leaving 20 bases between them. Germline CDR1 reads SGHDN; CDR2 reads FVKESK.

The chain recombines TRBV9 with TRBJ2-5; perhaps TRBD1 as D (6 bases). This CDR3 has 15 amino acids. V shed 0 bases and J shed 2 bases, with 11 bases lying between them. Germline loops: CDR1 SGDLS, CDR2 YYNGEE. The DNA of the CDR3 is TGTGCCAGCAGCGTAGGGGGACACCTTCAAGAGACCCAGTACTTC. Translation: CASSVGGHLQETQYF.

This clone turned up a few times. V is TRBV5-4 and J is TRBJ2-3, with D perhaps given as TRBD1 or TRBD2 (5 bases each). CDR1 and CDR2 (germline): SGHNT, YYREEE (reference sequence). The length of the CDR3 is 15 residues. V shed 2 bases and J shed 6 bases, with 16 bases lying between them. Here the CDR3 reads CASSLLGERSDTQYF. CDR3 in DNA: TGTGCCAGCAGCTTATTGGGGGAACGTTCGGATACGCAGTATTTT. Filled out from reference TRBV5-4 and TRBJ2-3, the complete variable domain reads ETGVTQSPTHLIKTRGQQVTLRCSSQSGHNTVSWYQQALGQGPQFIFQYYREEENGRGNFPPRFSGLQFPNYSSELNVNALELDDSALYLCASSLLGERSDTQYFGPGTRLTVL.

This clone was observed a few times. This chain links TRBV5-1 with TRBJ1-6, with 9 bases aligning to TRBD1. Germline-derived CDR1 and CDR2 are SGHRS and YFSETQ. The CDR3 covers 14 residues. V was pared by 0 bases and J by 9 bases, with 1 base of the junction left unmatched. This chain's CDR3 is CASSLGTGVSPLHF. In nucleotides, the CDR3 is TGCGCCAGCAGCTTGGGGACAGGGGTTTCACCCCTCCACTTT.

CDR3 nucleotide sequence: TGTGCCAGCAGCGTAGTTTCCAGGGGAGGCGAGCAGTACTTC. As protein: CASSVVSRGGEQYF. This chain uses TRBV9 with TRBJ2-7; D might be TRBD1 or TRBD2, each matching 6 bases. The CDR3 has 14 amino acids. Trimming shortened V by 0 bases and J by 6 bases, and 13 bases separated the two germline ends. Germline CDR1 and CDR2: SGDLS and YYNGEE. The full variable domain, completed using reference TRBV9 and TRBJ2-7, is DSGVTQTPKHLITATGQRVTLRCSPRSGDLSVYWYQQSLDQGLQFLIQYYNGEERAKGNILERFSAQQFPDLHSELNLSSLELGDSALYFCASSVVSRGGEQYFGPGTRLTVT.

This sequence joins TRBV6-5 and TRBJ2-1; 13 nucleotides match TRBD2. Germline-derived CDR1 and CDR2 are MNHEY and SVGAGI. V lost 2 bases, J lost 5 bases, and 3 bases stayed unmatched. This CDR3 is 16 amino acids long. The CDR3 DNA is TGTGCCAGCAGTTACCTGACTAGCGGGAGGCACAATGAGCAGTTCTTC. It yields the protein CASSYLTSGRHNEQFF.

This clone has a handful of counts. The V call is TRBV18, the J call TRBJ1-1; D remains unclear. Trimming cost V 6 bases and J 1 base, with 21 bases left between them. The CDR3 extends over 17 amino acids. The germline gives CDR1 KGHSH, CDR2 LQKENI. The CDR3 DNA follows: TGTGCCAGCTCTCGATACAGCCCTGTCCGACAGAACACTGAAGCTTTCTTT. Encoded protein: CASSRYSPVRQNTEAFF.

This clone appeared a few times. Other DNA variants within this sample encode the same CDR3. This rearrangement joins TRBV4-2 to TRBJ1-4; 7 nucleotides line up with TRBD1. The CDR3 totals 14 residues. The J segment lost 7 bases and the V segment lost 1 base, leaving 3 bases of the junction unmatched. The germline V gene encodes CDR1 LGHNA and CDR2 YNFKEQ. CDR3 region: CASSQGQGGEKLFF. CDR3 coding DNA: TGTGCCAGCAGCCAAGGACAGGGTGGTGAAAAACTGTTTTTT.

The V and J genes are TRBV6-1 and TRBJ2-5, with D maybe TRBD1 (5 bases). Germline assignment: CDR1 MNHNS and CDR2 SASEGT. The CDR3 length is 14 residues. V lost 1 base, J lost 5 bases, and 11 bases lay in between. Written as DNA, the CDR3 is TGTGCCAGCAGTGAAGTCCAGGGTCGTGAGACCCAGTACTTC. This codes for CASSEVQGRETQYF.

The chain joins TRBV7-2 to TRBJ1-3; TRBD1 agrees at 7 bases. This CDR3 spans 17 amino acids. Trimming removed 4 bases from V and 0 bases from J; junction bases left unmatched: 9. CDR1 and CDR2 (germline): SGHTA, FQGNSA. In DNA, the CDR3 is TGTGCCAGCAGCTCCCAAGGGGGCCTCATCTCTGGAAACACCATATATTTT. Encoded protein: CASSSQGGLISGNTIYF.

This clone was counted a few times. The V call is TRBV14, the J call TRBJ2-1; either TRBD1 or TRBD2 may fit D (5 bases each). CDR1 and CDR2 (germline): SGHDN, FVKESK. Trimming cost V 4 bases and J 9 bases, with 13 bases left between them. The CDR3 runs 13 residues. The DNA for the CDR3 is TGTGCCAGCAGCCGCGCACCTGGGGGTGAGCAGTTCTTC. Amino acid sequence: CASSRAPGGEQFF.

The chain combines TRBV19 with TRBJ1-1; 7 nucleotides align to TRBD1. Trimming cost V 6 bases and J 7 bases; bases outside gene matches: 11. CDR3 length: 14 residues. Looked up from germline, CDR1 is LNHDA and CDR2 is SQIVND (reference sequence). CDR3 region: CASRPGQVMGEAFF. As DNA, the CDR3 is TGTGCCAGTAGGCCCGGACAGGTTATGGGTGAAGCTTTCTTT.

This clone was seen more than once but under ten times. The gene calls are TRBV9 and TRBJ1-4; possibly TRBD1 for D (5 bases). The V gene's germline CDR1 is SGDLS and CDR2 YYNGEE. V lost 3 bases to trimming and J lost 2 bases, with 29 bases between them. CDR3 length: 21 amino acids. The CDR3 here is CASSGRRIRDYHEGTNEKLFF. The DNA of the CDR3 is TGTGCCAGCAGCGGTCGCCGGATCCGGGACTACCATGAAGGTACTAATGAAAAACTGTTTTTT.

The V and J genes are TRBV30 and TRBJ1-2; 7 nucleotides align to TRBD1. Germline CDR1 is GTSNPN and CDR2 is SVGIG (reference sequence). The CDR3 extends over 14 amino acids. The ends lost 0 bases at V and 4 bases at J; junction bases unmatched: 5. The CDR3 loop reads CAWSVREGAYGYTF. The CDR3 DNA reads as TGTGCCTGGAGTGTACGAGAGGGGGCCTATGGCTACACCTTC.

This clone has more than one count but fewer than ten. The rearrangement links TRBV20-1 to TRBJ2-7, with D uncertain. Trimming left V 1 base short and J 6 bases short, with 7 bases between. The CDR3 runs to 11 residues. Germline CDR1 is DFQATT and CDR2 is SNEGSKA (reference sequence). CDR3 DNA sequence: TGCAGTGCTAGAGGAGAGGTCGAGCAGTACTTC. It specifies CSARGEVEQYF.

This rearrangement joins TRBV6-1 to TRBJ2-1, with 7 bases matching TRBD1. The CDR3 covers 13 residues. Germline V lookup: CDR1 MNHNS, CDR2 SASEGT. Trimming removed 5 bases from V and 14 bases from J; junction bases left unmatched: 12. CDR3: CASSPIRGQEEFF. In DNA form, the CDR3 reads TGTGCCAGCAGTCCTATTCGTGGACAGGAGGAGTTCTTC.

This clone showed up just a few times. The V and J genes are TRBV7-9 and TRBJ2-1, with 9 bases fitting TRBD1. This CDR3 comprises 15 residues. Germline CDR1 SEHNR, CDR2 FQNEAQ (reference sequence). V lost 5 bases, J lost 2 bases, and 4 bases stayed unmatched. CDR3 sequence: CASSRGTGTYNEQFF. The CDR3 bases are TGTGCCAGCAGCCGCGGGACAGGGACCTACAATGAGCAGTTCTTC.

This clone was seen more than once but under ten times. The rearrangement uses TRBV2 and TRBJ2-4, with 8 bases aligning to TRBD1. V lost 6 bases to trimming and J lost 0 bases; unmatched junction nucleotides: 7. This CDR3 comprises 16 residues. The germline V gene encodes CDR1 SNHLY and CDR2 FYNNEI. The CDR3: CASRSDRGVAKNIQYF. The CDR3 DNA reads TGTGCCAGCAGATCCGACAGGGGAGTAGCCAAAAACATTCAGTACTTC.

The sample holds a few counts of this clone. The chain carries TRBV9 and TRBJ2-1; D unclear. V lost 0 bases, J lost 2 bases, and 12 bases lay in between. The V gene's germline CDR1 is SGDLS and CDR2 YYNGEE. There are 16 residues in the CDR3. For the CDR3, the DNA is TGTGCCAGCAGCGTAGAGGGCACCAATACCTACAATGAGCAGTTCTTC. As protein: CASSVEGTNTYNEQFF.

V is TRBV6-1 and J is TRBJ2-3; possibly TRBD1 for D (5 bases). From germline, CDR1 is MNHNS and CDR2 SASEGT. This CDR3 comprises 15 residues. V was shortened by 10 bases and J by 1 base, with 18 bases between the two germline ends. The CDR3 sequence: CATSPQAIGTDTQYF. For the CDR3, the DNA is TGTGCCACCTCTCCACAGGCCATTGGCACAGATACGCAGTATTTT.

In this sample, this clone turned up a few times. V and J are TRBV19 and TRBJ1-1; no firm D call. The V end lost 3 bases, the J end lost 1 base, and 9 bases lay between the germline ends. In germline, CDR1 is LNHDA, CDR2 SQIVND (reference sequence). The CDR3 sequence is 14 residues long. CDR3 loop: CASSIWAGNTEAFF. The CDR3 DNA is TGTGCCAGTAGTATTTGGGCAGGGAACACTGAAGCTTTCTTT.

This clone was recorded a few times. This rearrangement joins TRBV7-2 to TRBJ1-4; D might be TRBD1 (6 bases). The CDR3 has 15 amino acids. The V end was cut by 1 base, the J end by 5 bases, with 11 bases between. CDR1 and CDR2 from the germline V gene are SGHTA and FQGNSA. DNA of the CDR3: TGTGCCAGCAGCTTAGGAGGACAGTCAAATGAAAAACTGTTTTTT. This codes for CASSLGGQSNEKLFF. The whole variable domain, filled in from reference TRBV7-2 and TRBJ1-4, reads GAGVSQSPSNKVTEKGKDVELRCDPISGHTALYWYRQSLGQGLEFLIYFQGNSAPDKSGLPSDRFSAERTGGSVSTLTIQRTQQEDSAVYLCASSLGGQSNEKLFFGSGTQLSVL.

The gene calls are TRBV4-2 and TRBJ2-7; 8 bases map to TRBD1. Germline lookup yields CDR1 LGHNA and CDR2 YNFKEQ. The CDR3 has 13 amino acids. V was clipped by 2 bases and J by 7 bases; unmatched bases: 4. CDR3 DNA: TGTGCCAGCAGCCAACCCAGGACAGGGGAGCAGTACTTC. It specifies CASSQPRTGEQYF.

There are a few counts of this clone. The DNA for the CDR3 is TGTGCCAGCAGCTTCACCCCCGGGACTAGCGGGGGAGCAGATACGCAGTATTTT. Translating it yields CASSFTPGTSGGADTQYF. V is TRBV7-2 and J is TRBJ2-3; 14 bases map to TRBD2. J was trimmed by 4 bases and V by 3 bases; bases with no gene match: 9. Germline CDR1 and CDR2: SGHTA and FQGNSA. The CDR3 is 18 residues long.

This clone has more than one count but fewer than ten. At the DNA level, this CDR3 is encoded by other sequences in the same sample as well. This rearrangement joins TRBV7-9 to TRBJ1-1; D remains unclear. The length of the CDR3 is 13 residues. Deletions cut 1 base from V and 0 bases from J, with 3 bases between. Looked up from germline, CDR1 is SEHNR and CDR2 is FQNEAQ (reference sequence). CDR3 sequence reads: CASSLGMNTEAFF. The CDR3, as DNA: TGTGCCAGCAGCTTAGGAATGAACACTGAAGCTTTCTTT.

The chain uses TRBV4-2 and TRBJ1-2, with 8 bases fitting TRBD1. The length of the CDR3 is 15 residues. Trimming at V came to 1 base and at J to 3 bases, leaving 4 bases not matched to a gene. Germline CDR1 is LGHNA and CDR2 is YNFKEQ. Here the CDR3 reads CASSQAPGGDYGYTF. In nucleotides, the CDR3 is TGTGCCAGCAGCCAAGCCCCAGGGGGCGACTATGGCTACACCTTC.

This chain links TRBV29-1 with TRBJ1-3, with TRBD1 identical over 7 bases. V lost 6 bases and J lost 0; bases outside the gene matches: 5. This CDR3 region has 14 residues. Germline CDR1 and CDR2: SQVTM and ANQGSEA. CDR3 sequence: CSVQGQRSGNTIYF. The CDR3 region has the DNA TGCAGCGTACAGGGACAGCGCTCTGGAAACACCATATATTTT.

This clone was seen a few times. The chain is built from TRBV4-1 and TRBJ2-1; 9 bases map to TRBD2. Germline V gene sequence: CDR1 MGHRA, CDR2 YSYEKL. The J segment lost 0 bases and the V segment lost 3 bases, leaving 3 bases of the junction unmatched. The CDR3 has 16 amino acids. The DNA of the CDR3 is TGCGCCAGCAGCCATAGACTAGCGGACTCCTACAATGAGCAGTTCTTC. Translated, it gives CASSHRLADSYNEQFF.

This clone has only a few counts. The V gene is TRBV6-5, the J gene TRBJ2-5; D uncertain. The V and J ends lost 0 bases and 7 bases respectively, with 9 bases between them. The CDR3 totals 13 residues. Germline lookup yields CDR1 MNHEY and CDR2 SVGAGI. The CDR3 loop is CASSYSLTGTQYF. CDR3 DNA sequence: TGTGCCAGCAGTTACTCCCTAACGGGGACCCAGTACTTC.

CDR3 nucleotide sequence: TGTGCCAGCAGGCGGGGGGACGCTAATTCACCCCTCCACTTT. Its translation is CASRRGDANSPLHF. V usage is TRBV2 and J usage is TRBJ1-6; D perhaps matches TRBD1 (5 bases). Germline CDR1 is SNHLY and CDR2 is FYNNEI. Between the trimmed V and J ends, which lost 6 bases and 6 bases, there was a span of 12 bases. The CDR3 loop spans 14 amino acids.

This clone has a handful of counts. The chain is built from TRBV29-1 and TRBJ1-4; D possibly corresponds to TRBD1 (5 bases). In germline, CDR1 is SQVTM, CDR2 ANQGSEA. The CDR3 runs 13 residues. Between the trimmed V and J ends, which lost 6 bases and 3 bases, there was a span of 11 bases. CDR3 nucleotides: TGCAGCGTGCGACAGTCGGCTAATGAAAAACTGTTTTTT. Translation gives CSVRQSANEKLFF.